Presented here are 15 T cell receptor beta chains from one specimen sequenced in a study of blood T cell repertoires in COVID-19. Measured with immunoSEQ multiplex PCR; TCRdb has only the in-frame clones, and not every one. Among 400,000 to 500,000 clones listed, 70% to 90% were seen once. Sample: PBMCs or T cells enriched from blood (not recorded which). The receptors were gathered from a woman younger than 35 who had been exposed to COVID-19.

The CDR3 DNA is TGTGCCAGTAGTGCCAGTGAGGGAAGGAAACTGTTTTTT. Translated, it gives CASSASEGRKLFF. This rearrangement joins TRBV19 to TRBJ1-4; no reliable D call. Per the germline V gene, CDR1 is LNHDA and CDR2 is SQIVND (reference sequence). Trimming took off 5 bases at V and 11 bases at J, with 15 bases between the two ends. This CDR3 comprises 13 residues.

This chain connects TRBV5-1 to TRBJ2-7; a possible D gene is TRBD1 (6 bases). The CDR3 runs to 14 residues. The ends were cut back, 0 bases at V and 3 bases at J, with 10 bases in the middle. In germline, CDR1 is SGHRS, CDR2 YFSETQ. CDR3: CASSLGSGDYEQYF. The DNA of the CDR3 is TGCGCCAGCAGCTTGGGGTCAGGGGACTACGAGCAGTACTTC.

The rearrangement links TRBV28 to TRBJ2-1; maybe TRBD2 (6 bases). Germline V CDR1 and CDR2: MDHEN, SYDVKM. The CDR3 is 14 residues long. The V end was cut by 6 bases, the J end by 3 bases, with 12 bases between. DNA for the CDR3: TGTGCCAGCAGCCCGTCGGGAGACTACAATGAGCAGTTCTTC. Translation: CASSPSGDYNEQFF.

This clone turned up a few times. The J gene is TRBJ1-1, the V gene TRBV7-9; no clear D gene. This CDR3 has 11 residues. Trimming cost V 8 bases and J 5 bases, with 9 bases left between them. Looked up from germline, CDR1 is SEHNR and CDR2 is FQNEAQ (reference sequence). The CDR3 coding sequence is TGTGCCAGCCAGGATGGGACTGAAGCTTTCTTT. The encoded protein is CASQDGTEAFF.

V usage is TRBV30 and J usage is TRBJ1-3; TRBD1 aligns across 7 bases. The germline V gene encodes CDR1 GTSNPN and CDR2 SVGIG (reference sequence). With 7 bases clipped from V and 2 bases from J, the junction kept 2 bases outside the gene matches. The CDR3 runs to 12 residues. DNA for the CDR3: TGTGCCTCTCAGGGGGCTGGAAACACCATATATTTT. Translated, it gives CASQGAGNTIYF.

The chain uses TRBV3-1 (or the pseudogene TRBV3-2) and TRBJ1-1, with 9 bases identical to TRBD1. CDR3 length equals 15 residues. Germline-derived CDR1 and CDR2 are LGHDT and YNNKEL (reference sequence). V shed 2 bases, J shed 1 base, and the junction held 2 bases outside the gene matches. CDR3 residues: CASSQRTGENTEAFF. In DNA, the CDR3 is TGTGCCAGCAGCCAACGGACAGGGGAGAACACTGAAGCTTTCTTT.

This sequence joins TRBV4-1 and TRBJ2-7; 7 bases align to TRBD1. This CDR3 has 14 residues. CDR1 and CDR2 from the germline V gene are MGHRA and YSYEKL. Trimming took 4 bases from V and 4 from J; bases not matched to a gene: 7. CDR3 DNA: TGCGCCAGCAGCCGACAGGGAACGGGGTACGAGCAGTACTTC. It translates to CASSRQGTGYEQYF.

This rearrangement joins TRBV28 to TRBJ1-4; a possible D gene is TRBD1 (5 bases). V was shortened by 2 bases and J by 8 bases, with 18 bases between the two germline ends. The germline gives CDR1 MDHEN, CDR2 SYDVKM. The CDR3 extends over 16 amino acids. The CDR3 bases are TGTGCCAGCAGTTTAAGCTGGGGCAGGGAAAACGAAAAACTGTTTTTT. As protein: CASSLSWGRENEKLFF.

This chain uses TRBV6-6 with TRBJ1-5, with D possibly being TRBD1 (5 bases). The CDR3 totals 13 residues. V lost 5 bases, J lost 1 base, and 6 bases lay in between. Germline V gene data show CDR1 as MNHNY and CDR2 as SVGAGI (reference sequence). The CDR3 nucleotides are TGTGCCAGCAGTCGACAGAGCAATCAGCCCCAGCATTTT. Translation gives CASSRQSNQPQHF.

This CDR3 is CASSFVGGPNTGELFF. CDR3 DNA sequence: TGTGCCAGCAGCTTTGTTGGGGGCCCGAACACCGGGGAGCTGTTTTTT. The chain is built from TRBV5-5 and TRBJ2-2; a possible D gene is TRBD1 (6 bases). This CDR3 region has 16 residues. V was pared by 2 bases and J by 0 bases, with 11 bases between. From germline, CDR1 is SGHKS and CDR2 YYEKEE (reference sequence).

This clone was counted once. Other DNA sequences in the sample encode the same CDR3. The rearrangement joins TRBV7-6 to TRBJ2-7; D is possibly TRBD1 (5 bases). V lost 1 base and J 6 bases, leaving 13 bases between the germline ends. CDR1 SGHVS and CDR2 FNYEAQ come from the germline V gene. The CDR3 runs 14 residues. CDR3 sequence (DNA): TGTGCCAGCAGCTTAGGGGCCAGGGTAACCGAGCAGTACTTC. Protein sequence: CASSLGARVTEQYF.

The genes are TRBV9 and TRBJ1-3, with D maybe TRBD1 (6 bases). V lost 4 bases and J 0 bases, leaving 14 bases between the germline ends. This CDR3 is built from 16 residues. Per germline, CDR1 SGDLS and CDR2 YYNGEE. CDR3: CASSFQGLPSGNTIYF. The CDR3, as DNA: TGTGCCAGCAGCTTCCAGGGGCTACCCTCTGGAAACACCATATATTTT.

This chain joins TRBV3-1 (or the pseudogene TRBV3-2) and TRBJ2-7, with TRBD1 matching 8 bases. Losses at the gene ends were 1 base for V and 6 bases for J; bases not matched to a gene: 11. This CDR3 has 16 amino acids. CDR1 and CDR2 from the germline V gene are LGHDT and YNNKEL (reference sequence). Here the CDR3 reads CASSQGPRQGYGEQYF. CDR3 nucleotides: TGTGCCAGCAGCCAAGGCCCGCGACAGGGGTACGGCGAGCAGTACTTC.

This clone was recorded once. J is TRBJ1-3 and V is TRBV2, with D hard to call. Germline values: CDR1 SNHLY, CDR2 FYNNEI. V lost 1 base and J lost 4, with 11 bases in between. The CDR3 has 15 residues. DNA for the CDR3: TGTGCCAGCAGTGAAGACAGTGCTCTGGGAAACACCATATATTTT. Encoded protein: CASSEDSALGNTIYF.

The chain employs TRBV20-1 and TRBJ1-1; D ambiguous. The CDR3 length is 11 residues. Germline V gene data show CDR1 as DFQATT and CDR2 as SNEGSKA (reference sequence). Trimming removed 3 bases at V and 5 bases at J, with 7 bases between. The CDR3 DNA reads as TGCAGTGCTAGGGGCGCGACTGAAGCTTTCTTT. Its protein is CSARGATEAFF.